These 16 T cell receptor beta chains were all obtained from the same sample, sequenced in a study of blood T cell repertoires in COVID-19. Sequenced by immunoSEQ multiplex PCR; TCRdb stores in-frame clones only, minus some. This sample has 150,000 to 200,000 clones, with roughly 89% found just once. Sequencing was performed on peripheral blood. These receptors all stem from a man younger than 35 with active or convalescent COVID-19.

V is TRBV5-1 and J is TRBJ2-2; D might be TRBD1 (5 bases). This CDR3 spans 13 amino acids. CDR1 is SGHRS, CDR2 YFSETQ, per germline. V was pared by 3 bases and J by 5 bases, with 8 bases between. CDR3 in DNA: TGCGCCAGCAGCTCCAGGGATACCGGGGAGCTGTTTTTT. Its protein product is CASSSRDTGELFF.

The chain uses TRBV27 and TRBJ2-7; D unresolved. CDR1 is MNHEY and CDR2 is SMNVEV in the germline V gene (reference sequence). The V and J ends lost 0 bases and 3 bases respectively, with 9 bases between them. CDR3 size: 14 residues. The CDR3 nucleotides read TGTGCCAGCAGTTTATCGGGCAATTACTACGAGCAGTACTTC. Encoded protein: CASSLSGNYYEQYF.

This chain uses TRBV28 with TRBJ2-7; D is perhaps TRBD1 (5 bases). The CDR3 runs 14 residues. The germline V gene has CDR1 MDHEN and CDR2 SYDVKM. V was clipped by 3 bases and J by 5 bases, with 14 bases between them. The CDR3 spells CASSFQGSYHEQYV. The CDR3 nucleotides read TGTGCCAGCAGTTTTCAGGGATCGTACCACGAGCAGTACGTC.

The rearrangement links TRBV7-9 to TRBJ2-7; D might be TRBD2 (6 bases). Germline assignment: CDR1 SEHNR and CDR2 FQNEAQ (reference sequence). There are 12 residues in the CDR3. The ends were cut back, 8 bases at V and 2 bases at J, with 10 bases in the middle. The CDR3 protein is CASGTEPYEQYF. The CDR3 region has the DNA TGTGCCAGCGGGACTGAACCCTACGAGCAGTACTTC. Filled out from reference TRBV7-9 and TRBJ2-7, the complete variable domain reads DTGVSQNPRHKITKRGQNVTFRCDPISEHNRLYWYRQTLGQGPEFLTYFQNEAQLEKSRLLSDRFSAERPKGSFSTLEIQRTEQGDSAMYLCASGTEPYEQYFGPGTRLTVT.

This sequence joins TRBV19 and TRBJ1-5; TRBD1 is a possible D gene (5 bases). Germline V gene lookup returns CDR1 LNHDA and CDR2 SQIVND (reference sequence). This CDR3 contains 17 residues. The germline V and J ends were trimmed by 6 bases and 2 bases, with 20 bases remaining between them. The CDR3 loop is CASRVGGFGLGNQPQHF. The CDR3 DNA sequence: TGTGCCAGTAGGGTCGGGGGGTTCGGTTTAGGCAATCAGCCCCAGCATTTT. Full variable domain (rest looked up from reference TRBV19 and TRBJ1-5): DGGITQSPKYLFRKEGQNVTLSCEQNLNHDAMYWYRQDPGQGLRLIYYSQIVNDFQKGDIAEGYSVSREKKESFPLTVTSAQKNPTAFYLCASRVGGFGLGNQPQHFGDGTRLSIL.

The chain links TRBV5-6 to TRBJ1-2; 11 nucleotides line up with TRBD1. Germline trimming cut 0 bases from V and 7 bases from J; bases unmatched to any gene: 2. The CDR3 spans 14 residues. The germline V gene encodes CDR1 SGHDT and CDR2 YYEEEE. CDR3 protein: CASSLGGTGGGYTF. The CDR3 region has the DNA TGTGCCAGCAGCTTGGGTGGGACAGGGGGTGGCTACACCTTC.

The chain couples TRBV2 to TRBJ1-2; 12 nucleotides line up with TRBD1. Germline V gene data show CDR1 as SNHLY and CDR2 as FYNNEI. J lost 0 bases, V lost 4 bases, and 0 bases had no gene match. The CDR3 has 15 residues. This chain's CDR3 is CASSGDRGPNYGYTF. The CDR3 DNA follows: TGTGCCAGCAGTGGGGACAGGGGGCCTAACTATGGCTACACCTTC. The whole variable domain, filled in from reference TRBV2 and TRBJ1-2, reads EPEVTQTPSHQVTQMGQEVILRCVPISNHLYFYWYRQILGQKVEFLVSFYNNEISEKSEIFDDQFSVERPDGSNFTLKIRSTKLEDSAMYFCASSGDRGPNYGYTFGSGTRLTVV.

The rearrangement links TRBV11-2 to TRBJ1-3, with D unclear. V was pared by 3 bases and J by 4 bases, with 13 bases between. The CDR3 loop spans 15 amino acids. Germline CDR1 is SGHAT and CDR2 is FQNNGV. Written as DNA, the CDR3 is TGTGCCAGCAGCTTGGTGTTTTTCGGGGGAAACACCATATATTTT. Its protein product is CASSLVFFGGNTIYF.

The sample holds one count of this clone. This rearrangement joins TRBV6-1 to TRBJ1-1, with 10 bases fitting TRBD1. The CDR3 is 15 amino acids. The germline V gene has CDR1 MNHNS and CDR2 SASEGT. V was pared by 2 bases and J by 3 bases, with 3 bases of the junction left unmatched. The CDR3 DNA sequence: TGTGCCAGCAGTGAATTGGGGACAGGGGACACTGAAGCTTTCTTT. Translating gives CASSELGTGDTEAFF.

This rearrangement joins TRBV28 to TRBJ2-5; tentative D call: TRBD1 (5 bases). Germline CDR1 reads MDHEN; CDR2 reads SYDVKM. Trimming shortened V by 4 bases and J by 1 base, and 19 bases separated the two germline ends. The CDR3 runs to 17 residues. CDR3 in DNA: TGTGCCAGCAGTTCTCTAAACCTGCGACAGCCCCAAGAGACCCAGTACTTC. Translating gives CASSSLNLRQPQETQYF.

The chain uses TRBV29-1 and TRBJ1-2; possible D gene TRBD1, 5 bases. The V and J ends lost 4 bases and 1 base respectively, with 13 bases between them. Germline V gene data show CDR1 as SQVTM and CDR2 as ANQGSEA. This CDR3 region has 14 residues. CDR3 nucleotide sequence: TGCAGCGTTGTTGCGACAGTCAATAACTATGGCTACACCTTC. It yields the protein CSVVATVNNYGYTF.

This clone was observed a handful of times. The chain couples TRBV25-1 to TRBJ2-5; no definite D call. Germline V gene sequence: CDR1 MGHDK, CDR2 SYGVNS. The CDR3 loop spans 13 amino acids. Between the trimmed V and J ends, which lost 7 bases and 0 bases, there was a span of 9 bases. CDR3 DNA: TGTGCCAGCACCGAACAGAACCAAGAGACCCAGTACTTC. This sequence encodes CASTEQNQETQYF.

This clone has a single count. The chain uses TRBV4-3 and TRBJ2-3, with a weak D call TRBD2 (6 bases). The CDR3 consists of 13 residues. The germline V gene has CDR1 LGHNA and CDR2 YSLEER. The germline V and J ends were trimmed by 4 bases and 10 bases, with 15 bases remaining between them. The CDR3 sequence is CASSPRTGEAQYF. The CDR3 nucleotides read TGCGCCAGCAGCCCTAGAACCGGGGAGGCGCAGTATTTT.

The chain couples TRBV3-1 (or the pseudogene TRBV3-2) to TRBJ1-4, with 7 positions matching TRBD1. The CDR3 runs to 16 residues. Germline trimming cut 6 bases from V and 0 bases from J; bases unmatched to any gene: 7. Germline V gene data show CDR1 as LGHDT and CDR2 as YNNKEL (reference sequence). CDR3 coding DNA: TGTGCCAGCAGACCAGGGACAGCTGCAACTAATGAAAAACTGTTTTTT. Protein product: CASRPGTAATNEKLFF.

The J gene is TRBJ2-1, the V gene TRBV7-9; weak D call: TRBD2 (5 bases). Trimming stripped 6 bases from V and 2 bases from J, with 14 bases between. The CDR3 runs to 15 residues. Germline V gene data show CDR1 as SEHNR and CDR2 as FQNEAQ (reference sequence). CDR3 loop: CASRRFLGTYNEQFF. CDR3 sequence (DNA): TGTGCCAGCAGAAGGTTCCTCGGGACCTACAATGAGCAGTTCTTC.

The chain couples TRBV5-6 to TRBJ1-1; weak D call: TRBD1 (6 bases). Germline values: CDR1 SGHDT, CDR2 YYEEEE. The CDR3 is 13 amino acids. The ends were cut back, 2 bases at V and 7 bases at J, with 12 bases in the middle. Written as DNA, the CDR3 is TGTGCCAGCAGCTTAGTTTTGACAGGTGAAGCTTTCTTT. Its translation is CASSLVLTGEAFF.